This is a list of T cell receptor beta chains from one sample in a study of T cell repertoires in cytomegalovirus infection. TCRdb re-called the reads through MiXCR, storing one row per CDR3 protein. The profile shows 680,000 or so distinct CDR3 sequences, around 32% of them singletons. Their antigen targets remain unknown. Sequencing used cultured PBMCs, obtained from culture after CMV antigen stimulation. These receptors were collected from a human donor in good health (CMV status not recorded). Some clones in this sample may be carry-over from other donors' samples. CDR3s include the opening cysteine and the closing phenylalanine or tryptophan. The D gene is left open where the match is weak. Size is stated for part of the rows, as once, few or many counts, or as a class when the clone is expanded.

>NA|TRBJ2-6|TRBV28|TRBD1
TGTGCCAGCGGGACAGGAGGGGCCAACGTCCTGACTTTC
CASGTGGANVLTF
>NA|TRBJ2-5|TRBV12-3/TRBV12-4|NA
TGTGCCAGCAGTTCTCGGGGACTTGGGGAGACCCAGTACTTC
CASSSRGLGETQYF
>few|TRBJ2-7|TRBV12-3/TRBV12-4|NA
TGTGCCAGCAGTTTAGACTCCAGATACTACGAGCAGTACTTC
CASSLDSRYYEQYF
>few|TRBJ1-1|TRBV7-2|NA
TGTGCCAGCAGCTTATTCGTTTCTGGACTGGCTTTCTTT
CASSLFVSGLAFF
>NA|TRBJ1-1|TRBV7-8|TRBD1
TGTGCCAGCAGCTCGGGACAGGGGAGGGGCACTGAAGCTTTCTTT
CASSSGQGRGTEAFF
>many|TRBJ1-6|TRBV3-1|NA
TGTGCCAGCAGCCGGAGGCAGGCTAATTCACCCCTCCACTTT
CASSRRQANSPLHF
>NA|TRBJ2-4|TRBV7-9|NA
TGTGCCAGCAGCTTAGCGCAGGGGGAGCGGGACATTCAGTACTTC
CASSLAQGERDIQYF
>few|TRBJ1-1|TRBV5-4|NA
TGTGCCAGCCGCAGAGGGGGGGACGCCGAAGCTTTCTTT
CASRRGGDAEAFF
>NA|TRBJ2-5|TRBV6-1|TRBD2
TGTGCCAGCACTCTCGTAGGACTAGCGGCAGAGACCCAGTACTTC
CASTLVGLAAETQYF
>NA|TRBJ2-7|TRBV12-3/TRBV12-4|TRBD2
TGTGCCAGCAGCCCCCAGCGAGCGGGAGATAACGAGCAGTACTTC
CASSPQRAGDNEQYF
>NA|TRBJ1-1|TRBV19|NA
TGTGCCAGTAGTAGGGTACACGCCGTTAAAAACACTGAAGCTTTCTTT
CASSRVHAVKNTEAFF
>NA|TRBJ2-5|TRBV20-1|NA
TGCAGTGCTTACAGGGAGACCCAGTACTTC
CSAYRETQYF
>NA|TRBJ2-2|TRBV2|NA
TGTGCCAGCAGTGAAGTCGGCGGGGAGCTGTTTTTT
CASSEVGGELFF
>few|TRBJ2-3|TRBV5-1|TRBD2
TGCGCCAGCAGGGGCGGGGGGGCCGAAGATACGCAGTATTTT
CASRGGGAEDTQYF
>few|TRBJ1-5|TRBV7-2|TRBD1
TGTGCCAGCAGCTTACAGGGGGCGCAAGGGCAGCCCCAGCATTTT
CASSLQGAQGQPQHF
>few|TRBJ2-1|TRBV6-2/TRBV6-3|NA
TGTGCCAGCAGTGATAGCTCCTTCCACAATGAGCAGTTCTTC
CASSDSSFHNEQFF
>NA|TRBJ2-3|TRBV27|NA
TGTGCCAGCAGTAGGGACAGAATAGGGCGGGGAGGAGATACGCAGTATTTT
CASSRDRIGRGGDTQYF
>NA|TRBJ1-3|TRBV20-1|TRBD1
TGCAGTGCCGCCGGGACAGGGATCGGAAACACCATATATTTT
CSAAGTGIGNTIYF
>many|TRBJ2-5|TRBV7-2|TRBD2
TGTGCCAGCAGCTTAGACGGGGGGGAAGAGACCCAGTACTTC
CASSLDGGEETQYF
>NA|TRBJ2-3|TRBV20-1|TRBD2
TGCAGTGCCCCAGTTTTGGCGGGAGGGTTCACAGATACGCAGTATTTT
CSAPVLAGGFTDTQYF
>NA|TRBJ1-5|TRBV6-1|NA
TGTGCCAGCAGTCTGAAAGGCGCGGGGAGCGTCAATCAGCCCCAGCATTTT
CASSLKGAGSVNQPQHF
>NA|TRBJ2-1|TRBV7-9|TRBD2
TGTGCCAGCAGCTGGACTAGCGGAGGCAATGAGCAGTTCTTC
CASSWTSGGNEQFF
>NA|TRBJ1-1|TRBV6-2/TRBV6-3|TRBD1
TGTGCCAGCAGTTACTCACCCTGGGACAGAACGTTCACGACTGAAGCTTTCTTT
CASSYSPWDRTFTTEAFF
>few|TRBJ1-4|TRBV7-6|NA
TGTGCCAGCAGCTTAGGAGGCGGCAGGGCCGGGGCTAATGAAAAACTGTTTTTT
CASSLGGGRAGANEKLFF
>NA|TRBJ2-5|TRBV2|NA
TGTGCCAGCAGTATCAACTCGGGGGACGTCGAGACCCAGTACTTC
CASSINSGDVETQYF
>NA|TRBJ1-2|TRBV11-2|NA
TGTGCCAGCAGCTTAGTTCAGGGTTTGGGTAACTATGGCTACACCTTC
CASSLVQGLGNYGYTF
>NA|TRBJ2-1|TRBV25-1|TRBD2
TGTGCCAGCAGTGGCTACAGCGGGGGGATTTACAATGAGCAGTTCTTC
CASSGYSGGIYNEQFF
>NA|TRBJ1-1|TRBV19|NA
TGTGCCAGTAGTACCCGGCCTCAGAGAGGGACTGAAGCTTTCTTT
CASSTRPQRGTEAFF
>NA|TRBJ2-1|TRBV6-2/TRBV6-3|TRBD2
TGTGCCAGCAGTAATCTAGCGGGGGGTGAGCAGTTCTTC
CASSNLAGGEQFF
>NA|TRBJ1-4|TRBV4-1|NA
TGCGCCAGCAGCCACCGTGAAAAACTGTTTTTT
CASSHREKLFF
>many|TRBJ2-7|TRBV7-8|NA
TGTGCCAGCAGCCAAAGTCGTTTCGGGGGCGTTCAAGGAGAGCAGTACTTC
CASSQSRFGGVQGEQYF
>NA|TRBJ2-7|TRBV5-4|NA
TGTGCCAGCAGCTTGTACGGCCCCGGGGACGAGCAGTACTTC
CASSLYGPGDEQYF
>few|TRBJ2-7|TRBV6-1|NA
TGTGCCAGCAGTGATCCTGCAGGCTCCTACGAGCAGTACTTC
CASSDPAGSYEQYF
>NA|TRBJ2-7|TRBV5-1|TRBD2
TGCGCCAGCAGCTCTGTAGCGGGCCAAACTTACGAGCAGTACTTC
CASSSVAGQTYEQYF
>few|TRBJ2-1|TRBV12-3/TRBV12-4|NA
TGTGCCAGCAGTCTAGCTAGCTCACTAAACGATAGCTCCTACAATGAGCAGTTCTTC
CASSLASSLNDSSYNEQFF
>few|TRBJ2-5|TRBV19|TRBD2
TGTGCCAGTAGTTCGGGACTAGCGGGGGTAGAGACCCAGTACTTC
CASSSGLAGVETQYF
>NA|TRBJ1-5|TRBV4-1|TRBD1
TGCGCCAGCAGCCAACGACAGGGACGGCGGGTCAATCAGCCCCAGCATTTT
CASSQRQGRRVNQPQHF
>many|TRBJ1-6|TRBV12-3/TRBV12-4|NA
TGTGCCAGCAGTTTTGGGGATTCACCCCTCCACTTT
CASSFGDSPLHF
>NA|TRBJ2-5|TRBV28|NA
TGTGCCAGCAGTTTTCTGCAGGCGGGAAAGACCCAGTACTTC
CASSFLQAGKTQYF
>NA|TRBJ1-5|TRBV7-2|TRBD1
TGTGCCAGCAGCTTACTGGGACAGGGTAAGCAGCCCCAGCATTTT
CASSLLGQGKQPQHF
>few|TRBJ2-1|TRBV7-6|TRBD2
TGTGCCAGCAGCTCAATCACTAGCGAGAACAATGAGCAGTTCTTC
CASSSITSENNEQFF